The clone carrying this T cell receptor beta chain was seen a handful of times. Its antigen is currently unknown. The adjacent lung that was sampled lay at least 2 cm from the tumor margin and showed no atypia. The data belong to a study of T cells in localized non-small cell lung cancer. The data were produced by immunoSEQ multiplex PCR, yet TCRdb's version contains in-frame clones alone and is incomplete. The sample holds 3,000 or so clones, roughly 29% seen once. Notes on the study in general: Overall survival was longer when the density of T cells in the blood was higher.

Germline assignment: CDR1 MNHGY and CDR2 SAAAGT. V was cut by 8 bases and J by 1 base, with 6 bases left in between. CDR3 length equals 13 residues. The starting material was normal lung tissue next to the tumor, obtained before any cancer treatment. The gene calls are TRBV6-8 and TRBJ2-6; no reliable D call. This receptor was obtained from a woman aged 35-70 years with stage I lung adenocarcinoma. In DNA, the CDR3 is TGTGCCAGCGCCTTATCTGGGGCCAACGTCCTGACTTTC. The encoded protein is CASALSGANVLTF.